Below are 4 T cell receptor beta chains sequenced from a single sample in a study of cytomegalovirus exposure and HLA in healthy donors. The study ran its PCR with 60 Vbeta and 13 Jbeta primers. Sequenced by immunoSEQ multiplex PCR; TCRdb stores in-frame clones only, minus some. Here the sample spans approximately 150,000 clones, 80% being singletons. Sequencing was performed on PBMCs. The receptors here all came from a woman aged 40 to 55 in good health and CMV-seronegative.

This chain's CDR3 is CASSVGGRDSSQYF. CDR3 bases: TGTGCCAGCAGCGTAGGTGGCAGGGACAGCAGTCAGTACTTC. The chain carries TRBV9 and TRBJ2-4; 7 positions agree with TRBD1. Germline CDR1 SGDLS, CDR2 YYNGEE. This CDR3 spans 14 amino acids. The junction had 9 bases not matched to a gene; V was cut back by 0 bases and J by 12 bases. Complete variable domain (other parts from reference TRBV9 and TRBJ2-4): DSGVTQTPKHLITATGQRVTLRCSPRSGDLSVYWYQQSLDQGLQFLIQYYNGEERAKGNILERFSAQQFPDLHSELNLSSLELGDSALYFCASSVGGRDSSQYFGAGTRLSVL.

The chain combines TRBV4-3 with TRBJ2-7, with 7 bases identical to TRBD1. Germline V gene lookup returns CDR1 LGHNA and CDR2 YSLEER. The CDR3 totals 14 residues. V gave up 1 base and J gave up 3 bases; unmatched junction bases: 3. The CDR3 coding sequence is TGCGCCAGCAGCCAAGCTCCAGGGGGCTACGAGCAGTACTTC. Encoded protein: CASSQAPGGYEQYF.

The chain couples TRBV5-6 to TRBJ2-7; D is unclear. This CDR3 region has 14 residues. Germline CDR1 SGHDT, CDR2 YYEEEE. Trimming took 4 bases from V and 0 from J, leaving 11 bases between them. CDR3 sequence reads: CASSPEASSYEQYF. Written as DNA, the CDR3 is TGTGCCAGCAGCCCCGAGGCCTCCTCCTACGAGCAGTACTTC.

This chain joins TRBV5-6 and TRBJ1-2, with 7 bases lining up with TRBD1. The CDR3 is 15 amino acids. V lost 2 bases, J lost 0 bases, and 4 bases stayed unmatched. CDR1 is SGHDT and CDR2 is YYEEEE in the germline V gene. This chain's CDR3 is CASSFGQDANYGYTF. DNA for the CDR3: TGTGCCAGCAGCTTCGGACAGGACGCTAACTATGGCTACACCTTC.